Below, one TCR beta chain is given with its context. The ends lost 1 base at V and 3 bases at J; junction bases unmatched: 1. This CDR3 spans 15 amino acids. Germline V lookup: CDR1 MDHEN, CDR2 SYDVKM. Cohorts were based on clinical histories the participants reported. Before being deemed recovered, Cohort 3 donors had two negative PCRs, clearance, or symptom resolution. This record comes from a study of blood T cell repertoires in COVID-19. Study overall: COVID-19 samples collected from the United States, Italy and Spain covered acute and convalescent phases.

In the study's own analysis: Reference gene primer amplification gave nucleated cell count estimates. Produced via immunoSEQ multiplex PCR; TCRdb's table is partial and in-frame only. The V and J calls and clone size are taken from that table; D and trimming were inferred from the DNA. The sample has 150,000 or so clones; roughly 87% are singletons. The clonotype comes from a man aged 50-60 years who had recovered from COVID-19. Material for sequencing was PBMCs or T cells enriched from blood (not recorded which). V usage is TRBV28 and J usage is TRBJ2-5; 11 bases are a match to TRBD2. The CDR3 sequence: CASSLSGLAEETQYF. In DNA, the CDR3 is TGTGCCAGCAGTTTATCGGGACTAGCGGAAGAGACCCAGTACTTC.